The 8 T cell receptor beta chains listed next were all sequenced from one sample in a study of T cells in Graves' hyperthyroidism and ophthalmopathy (dated by TCRdb to about 2019). The method behind the library was multiplex PCR. The listed sequencing device is Illumina HiSeq 2000. TCR beta CDR3 regions were amplified from RNA transcripts. The first round of RT-PCR for the TCR CDR3 was performed with the HTBI primer set and the Qiagen OneStep RT-PCR kit. TCRdb reran the public reads through fastp at Q25 and MiXCR, keeping productive beta chains. Every CDR3 protein is listed once, alongside the most common genes and DNA of its rows. A total of 330,000 or so distinct CDR3 sequences appear in this sample, around a fifth of them only once. The ten largest account for about two fifths of the sample. The sample consisted of blood. The origin of the receptors is a man aged 45-65 years with Graves' ophthalmopathy.

This clonotype has only a few counts. The genes are TRBV9 and TRBJ2-1; 7 bases agree with TRBD1. The junction had 14 bases not matched to a gene; V was cut back by 5 bases and J by 9 bases. Per the germline V gene, CDR1 is SGDLS and CDR2 is YYNGEE. There are 15 residues in the CDR3. The CDR3 spells CASSSTGTVFGEQFF. In nucleotides, the CDR3 is TGTGCCAGCAGTTCCACCGGGACAGTCTTCGGTGAGCAGTTCTTC.

The genes are TRBV9 and TRBJ2-3, with D perhaps TRBD1 or TRBD2 (5 bases each). Per the germline V gene, CDR1 is SGDLS and CDR2 is YYNGEE. V was clipped by 2 bases and J by 2 bases, with 12 bases between them. The CDR3 has 15 amino acids. Here the CDR3 DNA reads TGTGCCAGCAGCGTGTCCGGGACGGACACAGATACGCAGTATTTT. This gives the protein CASSVSGTDTDTQYF.

There are many counts of this clonotype. The chain employs TRBV18 and TRBJ2-6, with D uncertain. This CDR3 contains 16 residues. Germline assignment: CDR1 KGHSH and CDR2 LQKENI. V lost 7 bases and J 3 bases, leaving 16 bases between the germline ends. Here the CDR3 reads CASFAGLLSGANVLTF. CDR3 sequence (DNA): TGTGCCAGCTTCGCCGGGCTACTAAGTGGGGCCAACGTCCTGACTTTC.

This clonotype was seen ten or more times. The chain recombines TRBV6-2 or TRBV6-3 with TRBJ1-2, with 7 bases fitting TRBD1. The V segment lost 5 bases and the J segment 0 bases; nucleotides outside the gene matches: 9. The CDR3 length is 16 residues. Looked up from germline, CDR1 is MNHEY and CDR2 is SVGEGT. CDR3 coding DNA: TGTGCCAGCAGTGACCTGTACGGGACAGCTAACTATGGCTACACCTTC. It encodes CASSDLYGTANYGYTF.

This clonotype was seen ten or more times. This chain uses TRBV14 with TRBJ2-1; 9 positions agree with TRBD2. V trimming: 1 base; J trimming: 7 bases; junction bases outside the gene matches: 5. The CDR3 spans 15 residues. Germline CDR1 is SGHDN and CDR2 is FVKESK. The CDR3 nucleotides read TGTGCCAGCAGCCAAGTAGCGGGAGTTCAGAATGAGCAGTTCTTC. Translation gives CASSQVAGVQNEQFF.

This clonotype was counted at least ten times. The chain has TRBV20-1 and TRBJ2-1; tentatively, D is TRBD2 (7 bases). Deletions cut 0 bases from V and 7 bases from J, with 19 bases between. Per germline, CDR1 DFQATT and CDR2 SNEGSKA (reference sequence). The length of the CDR3 is 16 residues. The CDR3 DNA reads as TGCAGTGCTAGAGATTCTGGGAGGGGGTTACCAAATGAGCAGTTCTTC. It specifies CSARDSGRGLPNEQFF.

The chain employs TRBV7-9 and TRBJ2-7; 8 bases are shared with TRBD1. In germline, CDR1 is SEHNR, CDR2 FQNEAQ (reference sequence). V dropped 1 base and J dropped 3; count of bases not matched to a gene: 5. This CDR3 has 15 amino acids. The CDR3 nucleotides are TGTGCCAGCAGCTTAGGGACAGGGCGAGGCTACGAGCAGTACTTC. Its translation is CASSLGTGRGYEQYF.

Notes on this clonotype: A much larger clone is a single base away; this may be a read error. The rearrangement uses TRBV2 and TRBJ2-5; D uncertain. This CDR3 has 15 amino acids. V shed 8 bases and J shed 3 bases, with 19 bases lying between them. In germline, CDR1 is SNHLY, CDR2 FYNNEI. The CDR3: CASSFYRRIEETQYF. CDR3 coding DNA: TGTGCCAGCTCTTTCTACCGGCGGATTGAAGAGACCCAGTACTTC.